The rows below give T cell receptor beta chains drawn from one sample of a study of molecular identifiers for immune sequencing clone quantification. Each CDR3 protein gets one entry after TCRdb re-called the PCR reads with MiXCR. The sample records about half a million distinct CDR3 sequences, 20% to 25% being singletons. The sample consisted of naive CD8+ T cells from blood, with Jurkat cell RNA spiked in. The receptors here all came from a human donor in good health. Some libraries in this study had Jurkat cell RNA spiked in. Each CDR3 is given with its conserved first and last residue. D genes are given only for firm matches. A row's size may be missing; if present it is once, few, many or a size class.

TRBD2	TRBV6-2/TRBV6-3	-	TRBJ2-1	TGTGCCAGCAGTTATCGTCTAGCGGGAGGGCCGGCGTACAATGAGCAGTTCTTC	CASSYRLAGGPAYNEQFF
TRBD2	TRBV7-6	few	TRBJ2-1	TGTGCCAGCAGCTTAGCGGCTAGCGGAGGTGAGCAGTTCTTC	CASSLAASGGEQFF
-	TRBV12-3/TRBV12-4	many	TRBJ1-1	TGTGCCAGCAGTTTCCAGGGGACTGAAGCTTTCTTT	CASSFQGTEAFF
-	TRBV27	-	TRBJ2-3	TGTGCCAGCAGACCCTCGACTGGGGCCTTCACAGATACGCAGTATTTT	CASRPSTGAFTDTQYF
-	TRBV7-2	many	TRBJ2-7	TGTGCCAGCAGCTTAGTGCACGGTTCCTACGAGCAGTACTTC	CASSLVHGSYEQYF
-	TRBV4-3	-	TRBJ1-1	TGCGCCAGCAGCCAAGATCGTCACAGATCTTGGGACACTGAAGCTTTCTTT	CASSQDRHRSWDTEAFF
TRBD1	TRBV4-2	many	TRBJ2-3	TGTGCCAGCAGCCAAGATGGGACAGGCACAGATACGCAGTATTTT	CASSQDGTGTDTQYF
TRBD2	TRBV7-6	few	TRBJ2-1	TGTGCCAGCAGTATTAGTCGTTCGGGAGGGGTGTCAAATGAGCAGTTCTTC	CASSISRSGGVSNEQFF
TRBD2	TRBV6-2/TRBV6-3	few	TRBJ2-2	TGTGCCAGCAGTTATCAACTAGCGGGAGACACCGGGGAGCTGTTTTTT	CASSYQLAGDTGELFF
-	TRBV30	-	TRBJ1-1	TGTGCCTGGAGTGTACAACATGGTTACACTGAAGCTTTCTTT	CAWSVQHGYTEAFF
TRBD2	TRBV4-1	-	TRBJ2-1	TGCGCCAGCAGCCAAGATGGTGGACTAGCGGCATACAATGAGCAGTTCTTC	CASSQDGGLAAYNEQFF
TRBD2	TRBV24-1	many	TRBJ2-3	TGTGCCACCAGTGAGGCGACTAGCGGGGGCACAGATACGCAGTATTTT	CATSEATSGGTDTQYF
TRBD1	TRBV5-1	many	TRBJ2-7	TGCGCCAGCAGCACCGGGACAGATTTGGGGGAGCAGTACTTC	CASSTGTDLGEQYF
-	TRBV6-5	many	TRBJ1-1	TGTGCCAGCAGTTGGGGGGCTGAAGCTTTCTTT	CASSWGAEAFF
-	TRBV20-1	few	TRBJ2-5	TGCAGTGCGTCGGACAGCCAAGAGACCCAGTACTTC	CSASDSQETQYF
TRBD2	TRBV20-1	few	TRBJ2-7	TGCAGTGCTGAAACCGGGGGGAGCTCCTACGAGCAGTACTTC	CSAETGGSSYEQYF
TRBD2	TRBV7-3	many	TRBJ2-7	TGTGCCAGCAGAAGAGCGGGAGAGTTGACCTACGAGCAGTACTTC	CASRRAGELTYEQYF
-	TRBV5-4	many	TRBJ2-7	TGTGCCAGCAGCTTACAGGGTGAGCAGTACTTC	CASSLQGEQYF
-	TRBV7-9	-	TRBJ1-3	TGTGCCAGCAGCCCCTATGTGGGCTTAGACACCATATATTTT	CASSPYVGLDTIYF
-	TRBV27	-	TRBJ2-2	TGTGCCAGCAGTCCCCAGTGGGGGGGGGAGCTGTTTTTT	CASSPQWGGELFF
-	TRBV4-1	few	TRBJ2-7	TGCGCCAGCGAAGGAGCAGGGGACCACGAGCAGTACTTC	CASEGAGDHEQYF
-	TRBV11-2	few	TRBJ2-5	TGTGCCAGCAGCTTTGAGGGTGGTATAATCGAGACCCAGTACTTC	CASSFEGGIIETQYF
-	TRBV28	many	TRBJ1-1	TGTGCCAGCAGTTTATGGGGCAGAAACATGAACACTGAAGCTTTCTTT	CASSLWGRNMNTEAFF
-	TRBV12-3/TRBV12-4	many	TRBJ2-5	TGTGCCAGCAGTCGATATAGAAAAGAGACCCAGTACTTC	CASSRYRKETQYF
TRBD2	TRBV10-2	-	TRBJ2-3	TGCGCCAGCAGTGGGGGGGCTAGCGGGGGGGCGGACACAGATACGCAGTATTTT	CASSGGASGGADTDTQYF
TRBD1	TRBV13	many	TRBJ2-7	TGTGCCAGCAGCTCAACAGGGGGCCTCGACGAGCAGTACTTC	CASSSTGGLDEQYF
TRBD2	TRBV28	-	TRBJ2-7	TGTGCCAGCAATTCTAGGAGGGCTATCGGGAGGGGTTACGAGCAGTACTTC	CASNSRRAIGRGYEQYF
TRBD2	TRBV4-1	few	TRBJ2-7	TGCGCCAGCAGCCAAGAATGGGGGGGGTATCTCTACGAGCAGTACTTC	CASSQEWGGYLYEQYF
TRBD2	TRBV7-3	few	TRBJ2-7	TGTGCCAGCAGTCTCTGGACTAGCGGGAGGATTCTTGTCTACGAGCAGTACTTC	CASSLWTSGRILVYEQYF
TRBD1	TRBV30	-	TRBJ2-4	TGTGCCTGGAGTGTCGAGGGGGCGGGAAACATTCAGTACTTC	CAWSVEGAGNIQYF
-	TRBV20-1	few	TRBJ1-2	TGCAGTGCTAGTTACGTCACTAACTATGGCTACACCTTC	CSASYVTNYGYTF
-	TRBV6-2/TRBV6-3	many	TRBJ2-7	TGTGCCAGCAGTTATGTCGACGAGCAGTACTTC	CASSYVDEQYF
-	TRBV27	few	TRBJ1-1	TGTGCCAGCAGTCCCACGGGAGTCAACACTGAAGCTTTCTTT	CASSPTGVNTEAFF
TRBD1	TRBV4-3	few	TRBJ1-1	TGCGCCAGCAGCCAAGCCAGGGGGCGGTCGACTGAAGCTTTCTTT	CASSQARGRSTEAFF
TRBD2	TRBV4-2	-	TRBJ2-3	TGTGCCAGCAGCCAAGAAGTACTAGCGGGAGGAGATACGCAGTATTTT	CASSQEVLAGGDTQYF
TRBD1	TRBV7-6	many	TRBJ2-3	TGTGCCAGCAGCTTTGGCCAGGGGGCGTCAGATACGCAGTATTTT	CASSFGQGASDTQYF
-	TRBV7-2	many	TRBJ2-3	TGTGCCAGCAGCCCAATATCCCAAACAGATACGCAGTATTTT	CASSPISQTDTQYF
-	TRBV30	few	TRBJ2-7	TGTGCCTGCCGGAAGGACGAGCAGTACTTC	CACRKDEQYF
TRBD2	TRBV2	few	TRBJ2-5	TGTGCCAGCGCAGCACTTAGGACTAGCGGGGTTGCCCCGAGTCCCCTCAAAGAGACCCAGTACTTC	CASAALRTSGVAPSPLKETQYF
TRBD1	TRBV9	few	TRBJ1-1	TGTGCCAGCAGTGAAACAGGGGGCCCCACTGAAGCTTTCTTT	CASSETGGPTEAFF
TRBD1	TRBV11-2	many	TRBJ2-3	TGTGCCAGCAGCTTAGATCCGGAACAGGGGGTCACAGATACGCAGTATTTT	CASSLDPEQGVTDTQYF
-	TRBV7-9	few	TRBJ2-2	TGCGTAGGCGGGGAGCTGTTTTTT	CVGGELFF
TRBD2	TRBV7-6	few	TRBJ2-5	TGTGCCAGCAGCCTGAAACTCGGACTAGCGGGAGTGGAGACCCAGTACTTC	CASSLKLGLAGVETQYF
-	TRBV3-2	-	TRBJ1-4	TGTGCCAGCAGCCACACCGGGAAAAAGGATGAAAAACTGTTTTTT	CASSHTGKKDEKLFF
TRBD2	TRBV9	few	TRBJ2-7	TGTGCCAGCAGCGTGAGGACTAGCGGGAGCTCCTACGAGCAGTACTTC	CASSVRTSGSSYEQYF
TRBD2	TRBV9	few	TRBJ2-3	TGTGCCAGCAGCGAGGGGACTAGCGGCGCAAGCACAGATACGCAGTATTTT	CASSEGTSGASTDTQYF
TRBD2	TRBV29-1	many	TRBJ2-3	TGCAGCGTTGTTTTAGGGACTAGCGGCACAGATACGCAGTATTTT	CSVVLGTSGTDTQYF
-	TRBV20-1	many	TRBJ1-1	TGCAGTGCTAGAGATGGAGTGAACACTGAAGCTTTCTTT	CSARDGVNTEAFF
-	TRBV12-5	many	TRBJ1-1	TGTGCTAGTGGTTTGGGGCCCGACTCTGAAGCTTTCTTT	CASGLGPDSEAFF
TRBD1	TRBV6-6	many	TRBJ1-1	TGTGCCAGCAGTTACCTCCAGGGGGCCGGCACTGAAGCTTTCTTT	CASSYLQGAGTEAFF